The 4 T cell receptor beta chains below all came from one sample that was sequenced in a study of cytomegalovirus exposure and HLA in healthy donors. Only in-frame clones appear in the TCRdb table, and some are missing; sequencing was by immunoSEQ multiplex PCR. The sample includes about 130,000 clones, approximately 95% seen only once; the top ten take 1.5% to 2%. Material for sequencing was PBMCs. The receptors stem from a man younger than 35 in good health and CMV-seronegative.

DNA for the CDR3: TGTGCCAGCACCTCCACGGTGAACACTGAAGCTTTCTTT. Amino acids: CASTSTVNTEAFF. The chain is built from TRBV28 and TRBJ1-1, with no clear D. Germline values: CDR1 MDHEN, CDR2 SYDVKM. The CDR3 loop spans 13 amino acids. Deletions cut 7 bases from V and 0 bases from J, with 9 bases between.

The table lists this clone with a count of one. The V gene is TRBV27, the J gene TRBJ2-3, with 8 bases fitting TRBD1. The length of the CDR3 is 17 residues. Germline CDR1 is MNHEY and CDR2 is SMNVEV (reference sequence). The trim removed 2 bases at V and 2 bases at J, leaving 9 bases unmatched. The CDR3 spells CASSLIPGTGHTDTQYF. The CDR3 DNA sequence: TGTGCCAGCAGTTTAATCCCCGGGACAGGCCACACAGATACGCAGTATTTT.

This chain connects TRBV12-5 to TRBJ1-2; 8 bases match TRBD1. V was clipped by 7 bases and J by 4 bases; unmatched bases: 17. Germline CDR1 is LGHNT and CDR2 is FRNRAP. The CDR3 totals 17 residues. The CDR3 nucleotides are TGTGCTAGTGTCCCGACAGAGGGATCAGGACAGGGCTATGGCTACACCTTC. This translates into CASVPTEGSGQGYGYTF.

The chain links TRBV5-1 to TRBJ2-7, with 10 bases fitting TRBD1. In germline, CDR1 is SGHRS, CDR2 YFSETQ. Unmatched junction bases numbered 7, after V lost 7 bases and J lost 0 bases. CDR3 length: 15 residues. CDR3 nucleotide sequence: TGCGCCAGCGGGGGCTGGGACAGGGGCTCCTACGAGCAGTACTTC. Translating it yields CASGGWDRGSYEQYF. Based on the CDR3 plus reference TRBV5-1 and TRBJ2-7, the full variable domain is KAGVTQTPRYLIKTRGQQVTLSCSPISGHRSVSWYQQTPGQGLQFLFEYFSETQRNKGNFPGRFSGRQFSNSRSEMNVSTLELGDSALYLCASGGWDRGSYEQYFGPGTRLTVT.